This is a list of T cell receptor beta chains from one sample in a study of blood T cell repertoires in COVID-19. Clones were read by immunoSEQ multiplex PCR, and TCRdb kept only the in-frame ones, dropping some. The sample holds about 170,000 clones, 85% seen once. The sample taken for sequencing was peripheral blood. These receptors were obtained from a human donor with acute or convalescent COVID-19. The donor label of this sample is uncertain. Each CDR3 is given with its conserved first and last residue.

v_gene | CDR3aa
TRBV15 | CATSRDARPGNTIYF
TRBV19 | CASSMTHQPQHF
TRBV28 | CASSLSGTGGIVDGYTF
TRBV20-1 | CSASREGLEGSYNSPLHF
TRBV5-1 | CATTTGAPNTEAFF
TRBV23-1 | CASPAPGGILNTEAFF
TRBV5-1 | CASSLGGGATYEQYF
TRBV19 | CASSIHSQTVRTAGNTIYF
TRBV6-5 | CASSYSGVGSGNTIYF
TRBV7-9 | CASSLGQGANYGYTF